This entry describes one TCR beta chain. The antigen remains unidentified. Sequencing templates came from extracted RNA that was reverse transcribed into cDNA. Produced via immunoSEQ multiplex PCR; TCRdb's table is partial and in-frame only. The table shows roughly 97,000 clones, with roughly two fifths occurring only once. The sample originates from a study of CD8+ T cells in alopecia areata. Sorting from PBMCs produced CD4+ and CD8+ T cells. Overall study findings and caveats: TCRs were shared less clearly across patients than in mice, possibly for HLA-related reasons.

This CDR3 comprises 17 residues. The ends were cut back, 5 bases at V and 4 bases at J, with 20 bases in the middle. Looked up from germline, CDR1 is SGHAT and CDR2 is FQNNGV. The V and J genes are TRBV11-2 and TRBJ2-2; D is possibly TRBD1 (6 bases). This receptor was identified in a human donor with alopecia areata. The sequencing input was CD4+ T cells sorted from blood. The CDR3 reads CASSGSSGGLSTGELFF. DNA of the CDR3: TGTGCCAGCAGCGGTAGTTCTGGGGGCTTGAGCACCGGGGAGCTGTTTTTT.